The TCR beta chain under discussion was sequenced for a study of response to subunit inactivated influenza vaccine. Study-wide findings and caveats: Researchers suggested that each seasonal influenza vaccination recruits few new T cells.

Turning to this clonotype: As yet, its antigen is unknown.

TCRdb re-called the RT-PCR reads with MiXCR, one entry per CDR3 protein. The data show around 480,000 distinct CDR3 sequences, approximately 11% seen once. The sequencing used PBMCs from blood, collected about 6 weeks after vaccination. The receptor's source is a man aged 50 to 59 who received an inactivated influenza vaccine.

CDR3 protein: CASSWASRPTYNEQFF. The CDR3 DNA follows: TGCGCCAGCAGCTGGGCTAGCAGACCAACCTACAATGAGCAGTTCTTC. The chain links TRBV5-1 to TRBJ2-1; D may be TRBD2 (5 bases). The V gene's germline CDR1 is SGHRS and CDR2 YFSETQ. The ends were cut back, 3 bases at V and 2 bases at J, with 15 bases in the middle. The CDR3 runs to 16 residues.